Each of the 9 T cell receptor beta chains below was sequenced from the same sample in a study of vaccination effects on CD4 cells after COVID-19 (dated 2022 in TCRdb). Antigens for these TCRs are unknown. In the ViraFEST assay, PBMC were stimulated with viral peptide pools, and antigen-specific CD4+ T cell clonotypes were then identified by expansion using TCR sequencing. After around 10 days of culture, CD4+ T cells were isolated with the EasySep CD4+ T cell isolation kit. Two doses of either the BNT162b2 or the mRNA-1273 mRNA SARS-CoV-2 vaccine were administered to participants. The protocol used for the library was the immunoSEQ multiplex PCR assay. The clones in this table, taken by TCRdb from immuneACCESS, are in-frame only. Not every clone is retained; where verified, under half of the shortfall comes from an unresolved V gene, and the cause of the rest is unknown. This sample is represented by approximately 74,000 clones; about three quarters of them were singletons. Of the sample, 1.1% falls within the top ten clones.

This specimen consisted of CD4+ T cells from PBMCs cultured with HCoV-OC43 spike peptides, obtained after COVID-19 vaccination. Per the publication, the cell subset or site label means: HCoV-OC43 spike overlapping peptide pool stimulation. These receptors originate from a human donor who received a COVID-19 vaccine.

J is TRBJ2-7 and V is TRBV7-2; D unresolved. The V end was cut by 3 bases, the J end by 6 bases, with 15 bases between. The CDR3 loop spans 14 amino acids. Per the germline V gene, CDR1 is SGHTA and CDR2 is FQGNSA. DNA of the CDR3: TGTGCCAGCAGCTTTTCCAGTGTACTAAGCGAGCAGTACGTC. Encoded protein: CASSFSSVLSEQYV.

The chain combines TRBV6-4 with TRBJ2-7, with 11 positions matching TRBD2. Germline V CDR1 and CDR2: MRHNA, SNTAGT. This CDR3 has 20 amino acids. The junction had 19 bases not matched to a gene; V was cut back by 6 bases and J by 0 bases. The CDR3 loop is CASSPENLASGGPSSYEQYV. For the CDR3, the DNA is TGTGCCAGCAGCCCCGAAAATCTGGCTAGCGGGGGGCCGAGCTCCTACGAGCAGTACGTC.

The V call is TRBV25-1, the J call TRBJ1-2, with TRBD1 identical over 9 bases. CDR1 and CDR2 (germline): MGHDK, SYGVNS. The trim removed 6 bases at V and 4 bases at J, leaving 9 bases unmatched. This CDR3 comprises 15 residues. This chain's CDR3 is CASSRQGVRGYGYTF. CDR3 bases: TGTGCCAGCAGCAGACAGGGGGTCCGCGGCTATGGCTACACCTTC.

This chain connects TRBV6-5 to TRBJ1-1; unclear D gene. The V gene lost 9 bases and the J gene lost 1 base, with 9 bases spanning the gap. The CDR3 length is 12 residues. Germline lookup yields CDR1 MNHEY and CDR2 SVGAGI. This CDR3 is CARVRSNTEAFF. In DNA, the CDR3 is TGTGCCAGAGTACGATCGAACACTGAAGCTTTCTTT.

V gene TRBV7-9 combines with J gene TRBJ2-3; possible D gene TRBD1, 6 bases. This CDR3 region has 16 residues. The germline CDR1 and CDR2 sequences are SEHNR and FQNEAQ (reference sequence). The germline V and J ends were trimmed by 5 bases and 6 bases, with 21 bases remaining between them. CDR3 in amino acids: CASSPQVGGKPDTQYF. The CDR3 DNA sequence: TGTGCCAGCAGCCCCCAGGTTGGGGGCAAACCTGATACGCAGTATTTT. The variable domain in full, completed from reference TRBV7-9 and TRBJ2-3, reads DTGVSQNPRHKITKRGQNVTFRCDPISEHNRLYWYRQTLGQGPEFLTYFQNEAQLEKSRLLSDRFSAERPKGSFSTLEIQRTEQGDSAMYLCASSPQVGGKPDTQYFGPGTRLTVL.

This chain links TRBV30 with TRBJ2-5; either TRBD1 or TRBD2 may fit D (6 bases each). This CDR3 has 15 amino acids. Germline V gene data show CDR1 as GTSNPN and CDR2 as SVGIG (reference sequence). Trimming stripped 0 bases from V and 5 bases from J, with 16 bases between. CDR3 in amino acids: CAWSVSPGAVETQYF. The CDR3 DNA is TGTGCCTGGAGTGTATCTCCGGGGGCGGTCGAGACCCAGTACTTC.

The J gene is TRBJ2-5, the V gene TRBV19; 7 bases agree with TRBD1. CDR1 is LNHDA and CDR2 is SQIVND in the germline V gene (reference sequence). Germline trimming cut 7 bases from V and 6 bases from J; bases unmatched to any gene: 14. The CDR3 length is 15 residues. The CDR3 DNA is TGTGCCAGTACCTCACAGGGGTCAGGGCCAAAGACCCAGTACTTC. It yields the protein CASTSQGSGPKTQYF.

V is TRBV2 and J is TRBJ2-5, with 8 bases identical to TRBD1. CDR1 is SNHLY, CDR2 FYNNEI, per germline. This CDR3 region has 15 residues. J lost 0 bases, V lost 5 bases, and 5 bases had no gene match. The CDR3 DNA is TGTGCCAGCAGTTCCGACAGGGGATACCAAGAGACCCAGTACTTC. This gives the protein CASSSDRGYQETQYF.

This chain joins TRBV27 and TRBJ2-2, with a weak D call TRBD2 (6 bases). CDR3 length equals 15 residues. CDR1 and CDR2 (germline): MNHEY, SMNVEV (reference sequence). Trimming removed 3 bases from V and 6 bases from J, with 14 bases in between. The CDR3 protein is CASSFRDFSPGELFF. The CDR3 DNA reads as TGTGCCAGCAGTTTCAGGGACTTCTCCCCCGGGGAGCTGTTTTTT.